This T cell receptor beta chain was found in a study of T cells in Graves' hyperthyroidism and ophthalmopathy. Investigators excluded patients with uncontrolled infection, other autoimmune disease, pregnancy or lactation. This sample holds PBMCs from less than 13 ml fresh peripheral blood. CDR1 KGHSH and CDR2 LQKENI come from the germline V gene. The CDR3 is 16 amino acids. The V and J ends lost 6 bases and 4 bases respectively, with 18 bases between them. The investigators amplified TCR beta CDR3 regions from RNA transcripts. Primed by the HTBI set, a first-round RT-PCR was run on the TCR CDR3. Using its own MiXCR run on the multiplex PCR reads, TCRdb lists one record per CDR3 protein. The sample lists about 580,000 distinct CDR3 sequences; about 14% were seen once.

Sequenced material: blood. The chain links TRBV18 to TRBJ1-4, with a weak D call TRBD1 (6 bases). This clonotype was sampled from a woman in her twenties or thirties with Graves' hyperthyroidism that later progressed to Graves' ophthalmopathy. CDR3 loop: CASSPIDRQYNEKLFF. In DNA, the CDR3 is TGTGCCAGCTCTCCTATCGACAGGCAGTATAATGAAAAACTGTTTTTT.